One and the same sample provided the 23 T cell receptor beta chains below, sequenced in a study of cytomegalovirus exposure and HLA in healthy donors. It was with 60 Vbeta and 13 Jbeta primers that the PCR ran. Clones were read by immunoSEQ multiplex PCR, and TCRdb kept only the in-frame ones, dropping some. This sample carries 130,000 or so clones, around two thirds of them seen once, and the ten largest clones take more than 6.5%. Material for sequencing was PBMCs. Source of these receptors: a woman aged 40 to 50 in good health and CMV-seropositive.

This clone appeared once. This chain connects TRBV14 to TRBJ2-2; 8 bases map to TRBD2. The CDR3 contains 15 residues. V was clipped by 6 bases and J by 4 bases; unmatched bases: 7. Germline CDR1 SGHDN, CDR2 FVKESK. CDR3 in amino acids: CASSRSGSFTGELFF. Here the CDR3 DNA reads TGTGCCAGCAGTAGGAGCGGGAGTTTCACCGGGGAGCTGTTTTTT.

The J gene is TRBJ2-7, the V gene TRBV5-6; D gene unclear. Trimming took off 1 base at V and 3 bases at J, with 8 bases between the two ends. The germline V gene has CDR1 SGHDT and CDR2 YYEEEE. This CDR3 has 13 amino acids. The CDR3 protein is CASSLPDYYEQYF. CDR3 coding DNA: TGTGCCAGCAGCTTGCCAGATTACTACGAGCAGTACTTC.

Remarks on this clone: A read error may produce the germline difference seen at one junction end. CDR3 in amino acids: CASSVERGATYGQYF. Written as DNA, the CDR3 is TGTGCCAGCAGTGTCGAGCGGGGGGCTACCTACGGGCAGTACTTC. The chain recombines TRBV6-1 with TRBJ2-7; TRBD2 agrees at 9 bases. The CDR3 length is 15 residues. In germline, CDR1 is MNHNS, CDR2 SASEGT.

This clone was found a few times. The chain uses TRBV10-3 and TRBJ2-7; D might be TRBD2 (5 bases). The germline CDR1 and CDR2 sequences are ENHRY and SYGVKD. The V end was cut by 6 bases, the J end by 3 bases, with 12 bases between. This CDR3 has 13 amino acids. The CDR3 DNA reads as TGTGCCATCAGGCCGGACTCGTTCTACGAGCAGTACTTC. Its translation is CAIRPDSFYEQYF.

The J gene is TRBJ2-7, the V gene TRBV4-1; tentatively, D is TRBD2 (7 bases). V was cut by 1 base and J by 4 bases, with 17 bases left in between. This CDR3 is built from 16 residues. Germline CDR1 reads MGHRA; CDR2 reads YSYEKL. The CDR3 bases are TGCGCCAGCAGCCAAGGGGCGGGGGCCGGCCTTTACGAGCAGTACTTC. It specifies CASSQGAGAGLYEQYF.

The CDR3 reads CASSPRASTGNTIYF. The CDR3 DNA is TGTGCCAGCTCACCACGGGCCAGCACTGGAAACACCATATATTTT. The chain links TRBV18 to TRBJ1-3, with unresolved D. Germline CDR1 reads KGHSH; CDR2 reads LQKENI. The CDR3 covers 15 residues. V lost 1 base to trimming and J lost 2 bases, with 9 bases between them.

CDR3 amino acids: CASSPRVGGGPQHF. The CDR3 DNA is TGTGCCAGCTCACCTCGGGTCGGGGGTGGGCCCCAGCATTTT. The gene calls are TRBV18 and TRBJ1-5, with D maybe TRBD1 (5 bases). The germline V gene has CDR1 KGHSH and CDR2 LQKENI. Between the trimmed V and J ends, which lost 3 bases and 9 bases, there was a span of 15 bases. The CDR3 spans 14 residues. The whole variable domain, remainder taken from reference TRBV18 and TRBJ1-5, is NAGVMQNPRHLVRRRGQEARLRCSPMKGHSHVYWYRQLPEEGLKFMVYLQKENIIDESGMPKERFSAEFPKEGPSILRIQQVVRGDSAAYFCASSPRVGGGPQHFGDGTRLSIL.

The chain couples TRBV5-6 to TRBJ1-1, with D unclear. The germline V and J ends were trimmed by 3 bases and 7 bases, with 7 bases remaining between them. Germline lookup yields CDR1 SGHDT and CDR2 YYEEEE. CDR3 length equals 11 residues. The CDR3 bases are TGTGCCAGCAGCTCGGCAGGTGAAGCTTTCTTT. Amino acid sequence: CASSSAGEAFF.

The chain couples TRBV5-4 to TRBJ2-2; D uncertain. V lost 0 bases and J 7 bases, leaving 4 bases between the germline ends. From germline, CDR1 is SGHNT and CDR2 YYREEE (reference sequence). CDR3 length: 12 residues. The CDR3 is CASSLDIGELFF. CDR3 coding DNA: TGTGCCAGCAGCTTGGACATCGGGGAGCTGTTTTTT. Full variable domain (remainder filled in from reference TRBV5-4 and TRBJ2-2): ETGVTQSPTHLIKTRGQQVTLRCSSQSGHNTVSWYQQALGQGPQFIFQYYREEENGRGNFPPRFSGLQFPNYSSELNVNALELDDSALYLCASSLDIGELFFGEGSRLTVL.

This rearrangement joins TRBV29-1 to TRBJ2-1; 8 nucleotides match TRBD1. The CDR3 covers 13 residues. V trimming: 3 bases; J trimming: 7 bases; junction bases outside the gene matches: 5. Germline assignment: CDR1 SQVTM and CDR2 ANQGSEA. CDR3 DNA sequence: TGCAGCGTTGAGCGACAGGGGCAGAATGAGCAGTTCTTC. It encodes CSVERQGQNEQFF.

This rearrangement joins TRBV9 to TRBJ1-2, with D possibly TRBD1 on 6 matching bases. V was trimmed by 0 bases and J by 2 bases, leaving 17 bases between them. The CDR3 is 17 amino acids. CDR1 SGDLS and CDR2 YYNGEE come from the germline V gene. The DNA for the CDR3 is TGTGCCAGCAGCGTAGTAGGGGGGGACATCTTAAACTATGGCTACACCTTC. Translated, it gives CASSVVGGDILNYGYTF.

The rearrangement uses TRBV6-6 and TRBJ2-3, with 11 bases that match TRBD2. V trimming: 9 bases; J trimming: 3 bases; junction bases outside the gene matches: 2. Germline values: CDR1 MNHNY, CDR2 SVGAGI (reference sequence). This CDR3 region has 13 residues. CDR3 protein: CASSGRGTDTQYF. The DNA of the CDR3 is TGTGCCAGTAGCGGGAGGGGGACAGATACGCAGTATTTT.

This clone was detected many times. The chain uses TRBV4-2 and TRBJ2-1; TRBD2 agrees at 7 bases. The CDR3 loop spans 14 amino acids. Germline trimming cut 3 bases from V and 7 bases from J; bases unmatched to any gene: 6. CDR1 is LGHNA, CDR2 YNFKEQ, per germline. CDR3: CASSHGGGANEQFF. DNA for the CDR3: TGTGCCAGCAGCCATGGGGGGGGAGCAAATGAGCAGTTCTTC.

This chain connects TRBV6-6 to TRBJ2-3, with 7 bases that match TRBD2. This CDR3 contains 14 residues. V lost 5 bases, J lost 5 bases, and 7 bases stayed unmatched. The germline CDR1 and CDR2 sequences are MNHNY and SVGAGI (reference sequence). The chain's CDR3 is CASSRAGVRDTQYF. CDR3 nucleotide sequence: TGTGCCAGCAGTCGCGCGGGGGTTCGAGATACGCAGTATTTT.

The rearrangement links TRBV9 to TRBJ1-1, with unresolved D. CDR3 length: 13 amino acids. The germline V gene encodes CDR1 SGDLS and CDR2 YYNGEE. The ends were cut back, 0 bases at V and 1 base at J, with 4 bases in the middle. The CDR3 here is CASSVGPNTEAFF. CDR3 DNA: TGTGCCAGCAGCGTAGGGCCGAACACTGAAGCTTTCTTT.

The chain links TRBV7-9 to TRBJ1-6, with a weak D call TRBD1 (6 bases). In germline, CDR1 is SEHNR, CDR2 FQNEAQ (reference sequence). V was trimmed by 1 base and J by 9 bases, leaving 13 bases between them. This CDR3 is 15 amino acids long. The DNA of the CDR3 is TGTGCCAGCAGCTTAGACCAGGGGCTGGGTTCACCCCTCCACTTT. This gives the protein CASSLDQGLGSPLHF.

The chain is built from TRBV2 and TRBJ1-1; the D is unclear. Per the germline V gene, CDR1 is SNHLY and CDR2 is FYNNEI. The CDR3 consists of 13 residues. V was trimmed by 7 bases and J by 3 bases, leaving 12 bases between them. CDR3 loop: CASTYDSYTEAFF. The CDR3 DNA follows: TGTGCCAGCACCTATGATAGTTACACTGAAGCTTTCTTT. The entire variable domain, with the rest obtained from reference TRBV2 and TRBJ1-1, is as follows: EPEVTQTPSHQVTQMGQEVILRCVPISNHLYFYWYRQILGQKVEFLVSFYNNEISEKSEIFDDQFSVERPDGSNFTLKIRSTKLEDSAMYFCASTYDSYTEAFFGQGTRLTVV.

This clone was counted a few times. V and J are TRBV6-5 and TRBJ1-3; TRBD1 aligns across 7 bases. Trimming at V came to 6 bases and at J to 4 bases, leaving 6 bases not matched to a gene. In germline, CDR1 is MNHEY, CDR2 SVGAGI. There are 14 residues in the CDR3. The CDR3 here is CASSRGQLGNTIYF. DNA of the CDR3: TGTGCCAGCAGCAGGGGACAGTTAGGAAACACCATATATTTT.

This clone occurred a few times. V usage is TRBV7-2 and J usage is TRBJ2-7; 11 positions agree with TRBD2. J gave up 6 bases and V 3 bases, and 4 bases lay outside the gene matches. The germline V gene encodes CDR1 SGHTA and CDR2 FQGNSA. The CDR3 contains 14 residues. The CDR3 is CASSLTSGISEQYF. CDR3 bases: TGTGCCAGCAGCTTGACTAGCGGGATATCCGAGCAGTACTTC.

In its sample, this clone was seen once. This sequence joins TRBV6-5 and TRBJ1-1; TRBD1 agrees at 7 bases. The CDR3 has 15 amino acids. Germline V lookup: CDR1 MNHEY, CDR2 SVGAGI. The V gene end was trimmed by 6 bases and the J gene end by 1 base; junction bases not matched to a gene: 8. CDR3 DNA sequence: TGTGCCAGCAGGCCGAGGACAGGAGGGAACACTGAAGCTTTCTTT. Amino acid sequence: CASRPRTGGNTEAFF.

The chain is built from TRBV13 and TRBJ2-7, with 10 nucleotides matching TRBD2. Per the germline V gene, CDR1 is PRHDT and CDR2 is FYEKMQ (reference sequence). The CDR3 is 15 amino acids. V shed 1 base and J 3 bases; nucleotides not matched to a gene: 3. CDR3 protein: CASSLELAGSYEQYF. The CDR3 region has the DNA TGTGCCAGCAGCTTAGAACTAGCGGGAAGCTACGAGCAGTACTTC.

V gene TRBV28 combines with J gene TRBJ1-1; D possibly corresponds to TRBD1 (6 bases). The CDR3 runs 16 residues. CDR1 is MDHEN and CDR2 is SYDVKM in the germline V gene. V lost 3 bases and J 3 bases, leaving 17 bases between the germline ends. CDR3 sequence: CASSFSMGAGDTEAFF. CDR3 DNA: TGTGCCAGCAGTTTCAGTATGGGGGCCGGGGACACTGAAGCTTTCTTT.

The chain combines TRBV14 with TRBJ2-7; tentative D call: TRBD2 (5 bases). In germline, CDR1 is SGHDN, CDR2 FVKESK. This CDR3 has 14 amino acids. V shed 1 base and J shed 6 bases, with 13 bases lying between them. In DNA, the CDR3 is TGTGCCAGCAGCCAAGGGCTCGGAGGCTCCGAGCAGTACTTC. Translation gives CASSQGLGGSEQYF.